These 23 T cell receptor beta chains were sequenced from one sample in a study of blood T cells in healthy people across ages (dated by TCRdb to between 2014 and 2017). Library prep was done by 5' RACE. Sequencing took place on an Illumina HiSeq 2500. A second about 6 to 11 cycle PCR used a sample-barcoded 5' primer and a J-beta primer mix. TCRdb redid the processing of the public reads, applying fastp at Q25 and MiXCR, and retained in-frame beta chains. All rows with the same CDR3 protein become a single entry with the most common DNA and genes. The sample profile shows roughly 800,000 distinct CDR3 sequences; nearly 60% of them were found once. The ten largest make up 22% of the sample. The sample comprised blood. The receptors were gathered from a man aged 25-40 years in good health.

This clonotype was seen at least ten times. The chain carries TRBV28 and TRBJ2-7; D ambiguous. Germline V gives CDR1 MDHEN, CDR2 SYDVKM. There are 14 residues in the CDR3. V lost 10 bases, J lost 3 bases, and 19 bases lay in between. CDR3 amino acids: CATSERSAVYEQYF. CDR3 nucleotide sequence: TGTGCCACCTCAGAACGCTCCGCGGTCTACGAGCAGTACTTC.

The CDR3 nucleotides are TGCAGCGCCAGCACTGCCGGGACAGGGGGTGAAGCTTTCTTT. It yields the protein CSASTAGTGGEAFF. The chain links TRBV29-1 to TRBJ1-1; TRBD1 matches at 11 bases. Germline-derived CDR1 and CDR2 are SQVTM and ANQGSEA. CDR3 length equals 14 residues. The V and J ends lost 7 bases and 7 bases, in that order; junction bases with no gene match: 11.

This chain links TRBV5-5 with TRBJ2-1; TRBD1 is a possible D gene (5 bases). The CDR3 runs 14 residues. Germline CDR1 SGHKS, CDR2 YYEKEE (reference sequence). V dropped 1 base and J dropped 7 bases, with 12 bases sitting between them. The DNA of the CDR3 is TGTGCCAGCAGCTTGCTGACAGCGATAAATGAGCAGTTCTTC. This encodes CASSLLTAINEQFF.

In its sample, this clonotype was seen a few times. V gene TRBV11-2 combines with J gene TRBJ2-3; D call uncertain. The V end lost 1 base, the J end lost 7 bases, and 12 bases lay between the germline ends. From germline, CDR1 is SGHAT and CDR2 FQNNGV. This CDR3 is 14 amino acids long. The CDR3 here is CASSLGVQSYTQYF. The CDR3 DNA follows: TGTGCCAGCAGCTTAGGGGTACAGTCCTATACGCAGTATTTT. The complete variable domain, with remaining parts taken from reference TRBV11-2 and TRBJ2-3, reads EAGVAQSPRYKIIEKRQSVAFWCNPISGHATLYWYQQILGQGPKLLIQFQNNGVVDDSQLPKDRFSAERLKGVDSTLKIQPAKLEDSAVYLCASSLGVQSYTQYFGPGTRLTVL.

This clonotype appeared once. One junction end disagrees with the germline gene, perhaps due to a read error. This CDR3 is CASSLGLAHAYEQYF. Written as DNA, the CDR3 is TGTGCCAGCAGCCTAGGACTAGCGCACGCCTACGAGCAGTACTTC. The rearrangement uses TRBV13 and TRBJ2-7; 9 bases are a match to TRBD2. CDR3 size: 15 residues. The germline V gene encodes CDR1 PRHDT and CDR2 FYEKMQ (reference sequence).

This sequence joins TRBV18 and TRBJ1-1; tentatively, D is TRBD1 (6 bases). The CDR3 totals 14 residues. Germline values: CDR1 KGHSH, CDR2 LQKENI. Between the trimmed V and J ends, which lost 6 bases and 2 bases, there was a span of 13 bases. The CDR3 DNA sequence: TGTGCCAGCTCCTGGACAGAAGGAAACACTGAAGCTTTCTTT. Amino acids: CASSWTEGNTEAFF.

The CDR3 bases are TGTGCCACCGGAAAACAGGACCGAACAGATACGCAGTATTTT. Translating it yields CATGKQDRTDTQYF. The V and J genes are TRBV15 and TRBJ2-3, with a possible D match to TRBD1 (5 bases). CDR1 and CDR2 from the germline V gene are LNHNV and YYDKDF (reference sequence). The CDR3 extends over 14 amino acids. V was trimmed by 8 bases and J by 3 bases, leaving 15 bases between them.

This clonotype occurred once. J is TRBJ2-3 and V is TRBV6-1; D is perhaps TRBD2 (5 bases). The V gene's germline CDR1 is MNHNS and CDR2 SASEGT. The CDR3 length is 18 residues. With 8 bases removed from V and 2 bases from J, the gap between germline ends came to 26 bases. CDR3 sequence: CASRPISYTGDITDTQYF. The DNA for the CDR3 is TGTGCCAGCCGCCCAATCTCCTACACCGGGGATATCACAGATACGCAGTATTTT.

The V and J genes are TRBV30 and TRBJ2-4, with D possibly matching TRBD2 (7 bases). The length of the CDR3 is 17 residues. The ends were cut back, 5 bases at V and 0 bases at J, with 20 bases in the middle. In germline, CDR1 is GTSNPN, CDR2 SVGIG (reference sequence). The CDR3 here is CAWYPSGGILAKNIQYF. CDR3 DNA: TGTGCCTGGTACCCCTCGGGGGGCATACTAGCCAAAAACATTCAGTACTTC. Full variable domain (remainder filled in from reference TRBV30 and TRBJ2-4): SQTIHQWPATLVQPVGSPLSLECTVEGTSNPNLYWYRQAAGRGLQLLFYSVGIGQISSEVPQNLSASRPQDRQFILSSKKLLLSDSGFYLCAWYPSGGILAKNIQYFGAGTRLSVL.

The gene calls are TRBV6-2 or TRBV6-3 and TRBJ2-1, with 10 bases matching TRBD2. CDR3 length: 15 residues. Germline V gene data show CDR1 as MNHEY and CDR2 as SVGEGT. The V segment lost 8 bases and the J segment 5 bases; nucleotides outside the gene matches: 9. This CDR3 reads CASAQLAGVDNEQFF. The DNA for the CDR3 is TGTGCCAGCGCCCAGCTAGCGGGAGTTGACAATGAGCAGTTCTTC.

The chain combines TRBV20-1 with TRBJ2-5; 13 positions agree with TRBD2. The end of the DNA is better explained by TRBJ2-1, so the J call may be wrong. Germline assignment: CDR1 DFQATT and CDR2 SNEGSKA (reference sequence). This CDR3 is 18 amino acids long. The CDR3 loop is CSARRGLAGAPYQETQFF. CDR3 nucleotides: TGCAGTGCTAGACGCGGACTAGCGGGAGCTCCGTACCAAGAGACCCAGTTCTTC.

The V call is TRBV12-3 or TRBV12-4, the J call TRBJ2-7, with 11 bases lining up with TRBD2. Germline trimming cut 6 bases from V and 3 bases from J; bases unmatched to any gene: 4. This CDR3 has 14 residues. The CDR3, as DNA: TGTGCCAGCAGGGCCGGGACTAGCGGCTACGAGCAGTACTTC. This gives the protein CASRAGTSGYEQYF.

The chain has TRBV27 and TRBJ1-2, with D tentatively TRBD1 (6 bases). V was cut by 6 bases and J by 7 bases, with 12 bases left in between. The CDR3 has 12 residues. Germline CDR1 and CDR2: MNHEY and SMNVEV (reference sequence). The CDR3 is CASSRLQGGYTF. In nucleotides, the CDR3 is TGTGCCAGCAGCAGATTACAGGGTGGCTACACCTTC.

The chain combines TRBV7-2 with TRBJ2-7; tentative D call: TRBD2 (5 bases). The V gene lost 9 bases and the J gene lost 4 bases, with 22 bases spanning the gap. Per the germline V gene, CDR1 is SGHTA and CDR2 is FQGNSA. The CDR3 is made up of 15 amino acids. The CDR3: CASQPARVPYYEQYF. The CDR3 DNA reads TGTGCCAGTCAGCCAGCGCGGGTCCCATATTACGAGCAGTACTTC.

The chain uses TRBV5-1 and TRBJ2-1, with D uncertain. The V end lost 2 bases, the J end lost 9 bases, and 12 bases lay between the germline ends. The CDR3 loop spans 13 amino acids. The V gene's germline CDR1 is SGHRS and CDR2 YFSETQ. In DNA, the CDR3 is TGCGCCAGCAGCTTCGTTCAGGATGGTGAGCAGTTCTTC. Translation gives CASSFVQDGEQFF.

This clonotype came up a few times. Written as DNA, the CDR3 is TGCGCCAGCAGCCAAGATGGGACAGACGACTCACCCCTCCACTTT. It is translated as CASSQDGTDDSPLHF. The rearrangement links TRBV4-3 to TRBJ1-6; 7 bases are shared with TRBD1. The germline CDR1 and CDR2 sequences are LGHNA and YSLEER. CDR3 length: 15 amino acids. Trimming cost V 0 bases and J 10 bases; bases outside gene matches: 6.

This clonotype was detected many times. This chain uses TRBV20-1 with TRBJ1-4; D gene uncertain. Germline CDR1 and CDR2: DFQATT and SNEGSKA (reference sequence). This CDR3 is built from 15 residues. V lost 1 base and J lost 8, with 17 bases in between. The CDR3 DNA reads as TGCAGTGCTAGAGTGGTAGAGCGGGATGGGGAAAAACTGTTTTTT. This codes for CSARVVERDGEKLFF.

V and J are TRBV9 and TRBJ2-4; maybe TRBD1 (6 bases). The J call may be mistaken, given a closer DNA end match to TRBJ2-7. The V gene's germline CDR1 is SGDLS and CDR2 YYNGEE. This CDR3 is 18 amino acids long. The DNA for the CDR3 is TGTGCCAGCAGCGTGAGCAATGGTAGAGATACAGGGTCGGGCGAGCAGTACTTC. It translates to CASSVSNGRDTGSGEQYF.

The CDR3 here is CATSDAGHPQYF. The DNA of the CDR3 is TGTGCCACCAGTGATGCCGGGCATCCCCAGTACTTC. The chain joins TRBV24-1 to TRBJ2-5; D gene unclear. Looked up from germline, CDR1 is KGHDR and CDR2 is SFDVKD. The CDR3 is 12 residues long. The V end lost 3 bases, the J end lost 9 bases, and 10 bases lay between the germline ends.

This clonotype was recorded a few times. This chain uses TRBV5-1 with TRBJ2-1; TRBD2 matches 11 bases. The junction had 5 bases not matched to a gene; V was cut back by 5 bases and J by 4 bases. The germline V gene has CDR1 SGHRS and CDR2 YFSETQ. This CDR3 has 15 amino acids. The CDR3: CASSSTSGDYNEQFF. In nucleotides, the CDR3 is TGCGCCAGCAGTTCGACTAGCGGGGATTACAATGAGCAGTTCTTC. The full variable domain, completed using reference TRBV5-1 and TRBJ2-1, is KAGVTQTPRYLIKTRGQQVTLSCSPISGHRSVSWYQQTPGQGLQFLFEYFSETQRNKGNFPGRFSGRQFSNSRSEMNVSTLELGDSALYLCASSSTSGDYNEQFFGPGTRLTVL.

The V call is TRBV30, the J call TRBJ1-6, with D tentatively TRBD1 (5 bases). This CDR3 comprises 13 residues. V was pared by 5 bases and J by 2 bases, with 7 bases between. Germline CDR1 reads GTSNPN; CDR2 reads SVGIG (reference sequence). The CDR3 nucleotides read TGTGCCTGGCAGGGAACCTATAATTCACCCCTCCACTTT. Translated: CAWQGTYNSPLHF. The full variable domain, with the rest looked up from reference TRBV30 and TRBJ1-6, is SQTIHQWPATLVQPVGSPLSLECTVEGTSNPNLYWYRQAAGRGLQLLFYSVGIGQISSEVPQNLSASRPQDRQFILSSKKLLLSDSGFYLCAWQGTYNSPLHFGNGTRLTVT.

This sequence joins TRBV20-1 and TRBJ2-5; D call uncertain. Germline assignment: CDR1 DFQATT and CDR2 SNEGSKA (reference sequence). V was cut by 0 bases and J by 3 bases, with 14 bases left in between. The CDR3 has 15 amino acids. DNA for the CDR3: TGCAGTGCTAGAGATCGAGAGCAACCTAAAGAGACCCAGTACTTC. It codes for CSARDREQPKETQYF.

The chain is built from TRBV19 and TRBJ1-1; TRBD1 might be the D (6 bases). The length of the CDR3 is 13 residues. V was cut by 7 bases and J by 0 bases, with 9 bases left in between. Germline CDR1 reads LNHDA; CDR2 reads SQIVND (reference sequence). The CDR3 spells CASTQGLNTEAFF. The CDR3, as DNA: TGTGCCAGTACGCAGGGGCTGAACACTGAAGCTTTCTTT.